These T cell receptor beta chains were read from a single sample in a study of CD8 T cells in Susac syndrome. TCRdb reprocessed the immunoSEQ multiplex PCR reads with MiXCR, giving one entry per CDR3 protein. The sample includes about 160,000 distinct CDR3 sequences, 90% to 95% of them seen just once. The sample was CD4+ T cells from PBMCs. The receptors come from a human donor in good health. Both conserved end residues are part of each CDR3. The D gene is left open where the match is weak. Some rows mark clone size as missing; the rest say once, few, many or name a class of expanded clone.

clone_size	cdr3_length	d_call	v_call	j_call	cdr3_nt	cdr3_aa
once	14	TRBD1	TRBV18	TRBJ2-7	TGTGCCAGCTCACCAAGACAGGGGAGCAACGAGCAGTACTTC	CASSPRQGSNEQYF
NA	14	TRBD1	TRBV20-1	TRBJ2-7	TGCAGTGCTAGTTTGACGGGACAGAAACTCGAGCAGTACTTC	CSASLTGQKLEQYF
NA	15	NA	TRBV27	TRBJ2-1	TGTGCCAGCACTAGTTTGAAGGGGGCCTACAATGAGCAGTTCTTC	CASTSLKGAYNEQFF
NA	16	TRBD2	TRBV18	TRBJ2-5	TGTGCCAGCTCACCGACTAGCGGAACGTACCAAGAGACCCAGTACTTC	CASSPTSGTYQETQYF
NA	15	NA	TRBV19	TRBJ1-1	TGTGCCAGTAGATGGGGGGCGCGGGATATCACTGAAGCTTTCTTT	CASRWGARDITEAFF
NA	12	NA	TRBV29-1	TRBJ2-5	TGCAGCGTTGAAGACGGCACTGAGACCCAGTACTTC	CSVEDGTETQYF
NA	14	NA	TRBV3-1	TRBJ1-4	TGTGCCAGCAGCTCACCTGGGGCTAATGAAAAACTGTTTTTT	CASSSPGANEKLFF
NA	13	NA	TRBV9	TRBJ2-2	TGTGCCAGCAGCAAACAAGACAGCGGGGAGCTGTTTTTT	CASSKQDSGELFF
few	16	TRBD1	TRBV7-2	TRBJ2-6	TGTGCCAGCAGCCGACAGGGGACGGCTGGGGCCAACGTCCTGACTTTC	CASSRQGTAGANVLTF
NA	14	NA	TRBV3-1	TRBJ1-2	TGTGCCAGCAGCTACACAGGGTCCCCGAGTGGCTACACCTTC	CASSYTGSPSGYTF
NA	13	NA	TRBV6-1	TRBJ2-7	TGTGCCAGCCAGGGGGGCATCTCCTACGAGCAGTACTTC	CASQGGISYEQYF
NA	15	NA	TRBV3-1	TRBJ2-5	TGTGCCAGCAGCCTTATGGGGGGCCGGCAAGAGACCCAGTACTTC	CASSLMGGRQETQYF